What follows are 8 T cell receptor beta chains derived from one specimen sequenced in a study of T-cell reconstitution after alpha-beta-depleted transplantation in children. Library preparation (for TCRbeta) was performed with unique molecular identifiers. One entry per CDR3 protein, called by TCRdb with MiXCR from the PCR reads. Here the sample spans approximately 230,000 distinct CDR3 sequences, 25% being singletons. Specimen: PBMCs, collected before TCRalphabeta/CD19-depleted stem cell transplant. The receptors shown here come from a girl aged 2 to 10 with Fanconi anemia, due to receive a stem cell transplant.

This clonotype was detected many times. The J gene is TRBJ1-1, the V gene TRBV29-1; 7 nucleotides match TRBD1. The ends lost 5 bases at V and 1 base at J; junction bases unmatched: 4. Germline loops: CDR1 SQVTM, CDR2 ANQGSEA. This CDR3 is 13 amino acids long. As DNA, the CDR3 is TGCAGCGTTCGAGGGGGCAGGAACACTGAAGCTTTCTTT. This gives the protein CSVRGGRNTEAFF.

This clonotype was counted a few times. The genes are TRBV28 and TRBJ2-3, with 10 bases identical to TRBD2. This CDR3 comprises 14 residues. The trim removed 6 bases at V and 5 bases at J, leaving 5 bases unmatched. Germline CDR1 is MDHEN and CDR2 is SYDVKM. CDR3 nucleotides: TGTGCCAGCAGACTAGCGGGGTATGGAGATACGCAGTATTTT. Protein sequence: CASRLAGYGDTQYF.

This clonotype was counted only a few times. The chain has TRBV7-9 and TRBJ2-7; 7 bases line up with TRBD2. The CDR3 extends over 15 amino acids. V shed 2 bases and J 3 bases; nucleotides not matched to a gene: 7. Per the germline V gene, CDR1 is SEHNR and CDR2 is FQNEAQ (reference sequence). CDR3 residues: CASSLRQGGNYEQYF. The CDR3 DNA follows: TGTGCCAGCAGCTTAAGGCAGGGAGGGAACTACGAGCAGTACTTC.

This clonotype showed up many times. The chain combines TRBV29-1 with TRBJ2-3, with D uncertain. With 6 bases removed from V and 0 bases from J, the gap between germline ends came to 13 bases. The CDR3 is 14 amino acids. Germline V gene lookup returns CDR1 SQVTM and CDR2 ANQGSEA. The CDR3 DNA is TGCAGCGTAGGCCGGACGTCTAGCACAGATACGCAGTATTTT. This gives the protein CSVGRTSSTDTQYF.

The CDR3 loop is CASSLGGGVRDEQYF. CDR3 in DNA: TGTGCCAGCAGTTTAGGGGGGGGGGTCCGGGACGAGCAGTACTTC. The J gene is TRBJ2-7, the V gene TRBV28; 7 nucleotides align to TRBD2. Germline V gene lookup returns CDR1 MDHEN and CDR2 SYDVKM. The CDR3 runs to 15 residues. Trimming took 2 bases from V and 5 from J; bases not matched to a gene: 9.

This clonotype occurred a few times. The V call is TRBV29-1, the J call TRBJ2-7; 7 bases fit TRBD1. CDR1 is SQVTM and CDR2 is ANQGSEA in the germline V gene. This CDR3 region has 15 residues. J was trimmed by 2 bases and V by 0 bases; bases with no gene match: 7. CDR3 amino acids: CSVEDRTGETYEQYF. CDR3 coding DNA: TGCAGCGTTGAAGATCGAACAGGGGAGACCTACGAGCAGTACTTC.

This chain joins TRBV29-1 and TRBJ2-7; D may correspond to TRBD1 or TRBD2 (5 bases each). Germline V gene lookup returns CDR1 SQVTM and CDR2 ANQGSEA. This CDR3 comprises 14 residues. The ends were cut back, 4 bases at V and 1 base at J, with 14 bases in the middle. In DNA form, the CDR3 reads TGCAGCGTTGGGGGGTTGGTAGGTTCCTACGAGCAGTACTTC. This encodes CSVGGLVGSYEQYF.

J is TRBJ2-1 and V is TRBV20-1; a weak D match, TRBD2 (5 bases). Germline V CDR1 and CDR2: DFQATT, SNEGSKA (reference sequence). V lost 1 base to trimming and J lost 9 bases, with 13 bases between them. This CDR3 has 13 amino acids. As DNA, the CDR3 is TGCAGTGCTAGAGGGGGAGCAGTGGGTGAGCAGTTCTTC. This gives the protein CSARGGAVGEQFF.